These T cell receptor beta chains were read from a single sample in a study of T cells in Graves' hyperthyroidism and ophthalmopathy. TCRdb reprocessed the multiplex PCR reads with MiXCR, giving one entry per CDR3 protein. The profile shows almost 250,000 distinct CDR3 sequences, around 25% of them singletons. The sequencing sample was made of blood. The receptors originated from a woman in her forties with Graves' ophthalmopathy. The CDR3 runs from the conserved cysteine through the conserved F or W. A D gene is named only where the DNA matches it firmly. Clone size is not always given. Where it is, it says once, few, many or a class for expanded clones.

D	V	J	size	DNA	CDR3
TRBD1	TRBV2	TRBJ1-1	many	TGTGCCAGCAGCCCAACCTATCGGGGACAGCCGAACACTGAAGCTTTCTTT	CASSPTYRGQPNTEAFF
NA	TRBV7-9	TRBJ1-1	NA	TGTGCCAGCAGCTTAGCAGTAGACACTGAAGCTTTCTTT	CASSLAVDTEAFF
NA	TRBV4-1	TRBJ2-5	many	TGCGCCAGCAGCCAAGGGGACGGGAGTTCAGAGACCCAGTACTTC	CASSQGDGSSETQYF
NA	TRBV24-1	TRBJ1-5	many	TGTGCCACCAGTGACGGTGAACAGCCCCAGCATTTT	CATSDGEQPQHF
TRBD2	TRBV27	TRBJ2-7	many	TGTGCCAGCAGTTTATCGACTAGTGGCGGGAGCGAGCAGTACTTC	CASSLSTSGGSEQYF
NA	TRBV28	TRBJ2-7	many	TGTGCCAGCAGTTTTCACGGAGCCACAAACTCCTACGAGCAGTACTTC	CASSFHGATNSYEQYF
NA	TRBV12-3/TRBV12-4	TRBJ1-2	NA	TGTGCCAGCAGTTTAGGGAGAAGGGTAAACTATGGCTACACCTTC	CASSLGRRVNYGYTF
TRBD1	TRBV30	TRBJ1-6	many	TGTGCCTGGAGTGTATCCACAGGGGGCAATTCACCCCTCCACTTT	CAWSVSTGGNSPLHF
NA	TRBV15	TRBJ2-2	many	TGTGCCACCAGTCGTGGAGGGCGATCCACCGGGGAGCTGTTTTTT	CATSRGGRSTGELFF
NA	TRBV24-1	TRBJ2-2	many	TGTGCCCCCCGACAGGCTAACACCGGGGAGCTGTTTTTT	CAPRQANTGELFF
NA	TRBV28	TRBJ1-2	NA	TGTGCCAGCAGTTCCTACAGTTATGGCTACACCTTC	CASSSYSYGYTF
TRBD2	TRBV7-8	TRBJ2-4	many	TGTGCCAGCAGCATAGGACTAGCGGGAGGTGGAGGAAACATTCAGTACTTC	CASSIGLAGGGGNIQYF
NA	TRBV5-6	TRBJ2-7	many	TGTGCCAGCAGCCACAACCAGGGACTCCACTTC	CASSHNQGLHF
NA	TRBV5-1	TRBJ1-1	NA	TGCGCCAGCAGCTTGTGGGGGGCCGACTCTGAAGCTTTCTTT	CASSLWGADSEAFF
NA	TRBV3-1	TRBJ1-3	many	TGTGCCAGCAGCCAAGGTAACTCTGGAAACACCATATATTTT	CASSQGNSGNTIYF
TRBD1	TRBV29-1	TRBJ2-5	many	TGCAGCGTCGCTAGGTCAGGGGGCGAGACCCAGTACTTC	CSVARSGGETQYF
NA	TRBV3-1	TRBJ1-1	many	TGTGCCAGCAGCCAGGGTACCTCCACTGAAGCTTTCTTT	CASSQGTSTEAFF
TRBD1	TRBV7-3	TRBJ1-5	NA	TGTGCCAGCAGCTTAACGGGGACAGGGGTACAGCCCCAGCATTTT	CASSLTGTGVQPQHF
TRBD2	TRBV28	TRBJ2-7	few	TGTGCCAGCAGTTTATACACATCTCTAGCGGCCTACGAGCAGTACTTC	CASSLYTSLAAYEQYF
NA	TRBV30	TRBJ2-2	many	TGTGCCTGGAGCCTGGGCAGCACCGGGGAGCTGTTTTTT	CAWSLGSTGELFF
NA	TRBV6-5	TRBJ2-7	many	TGTGCCAGCAGGCTGCGGGGTTCCTACGAGCAGTACTTC	CASRLRGSYEQYF
NA	TRBV5-1	TRBJ2-7	NA	TGCGCCAGCAGCTTGGTATTGGGATTGTCCTCCTACGAGCAGTACTTC	CASSLVLGLSSYEQYF
NA	TRBV19	TRBJ2-7	many	TGTGCCAGTAGTTTCGGGGATCCTCCGGAGCAGTACTTC	CASSFGDPPEQYF
NA	TRBV6-1	TRBJ1-2	NA	TGTGCCAGCAGTGCTTTGGCGCGGGACTATGGCTACACCTTC	CASSALARDYGYTF
TRBD2	TRBV6-1	TRBJ2-5	few	TGTGCCAGCAGTGATCTAGCGGGAGGAGGGGAGACCCAGTACTTC	CASSDLAGGGETQYF
NA	TRBV5-1	TRBJ2-5	NA	TGCGCCAGCAGAACTTCGAATAGGGAGACCCAGTACTTC	CASRTSNRETQYF
TRBD1	TRBV7-3	TRBJ1-6	NA	TGTGCCAGCAGCTTAACTCAGGGACAGGGATCGGTCAATTCACCCCTCCACTTT	CASSLTQGQGSVNSPLHF
TRBD2	TRBV27	TRBJ2-7	many	TGTGCCAGCAGTTTCCTCTCTAGCGGGATCGAGCAGTACTTC	CASSFLSSGIEQYF
NA	TRBV28	TRBJ2-5	many	TGTGCCAGCAGTTTAAGGGTTCTGGGTCGAGCAGATTGGGACTTAACTTTTAGGGAGACCCAGTACTTC	CASSLRVLGRADWDLTFRETQYF